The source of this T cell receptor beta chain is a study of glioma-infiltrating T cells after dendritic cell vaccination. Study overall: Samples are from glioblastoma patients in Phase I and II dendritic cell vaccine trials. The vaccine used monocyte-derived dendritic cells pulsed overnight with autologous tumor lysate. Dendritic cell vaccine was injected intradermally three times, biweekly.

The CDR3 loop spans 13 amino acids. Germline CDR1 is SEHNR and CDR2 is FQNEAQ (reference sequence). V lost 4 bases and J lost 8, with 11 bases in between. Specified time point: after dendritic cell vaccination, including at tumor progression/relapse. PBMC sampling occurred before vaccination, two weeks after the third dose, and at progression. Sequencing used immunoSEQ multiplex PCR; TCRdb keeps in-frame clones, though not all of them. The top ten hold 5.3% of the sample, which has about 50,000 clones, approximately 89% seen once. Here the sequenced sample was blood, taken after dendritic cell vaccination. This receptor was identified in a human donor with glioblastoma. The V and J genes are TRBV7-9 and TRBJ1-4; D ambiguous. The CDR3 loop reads CASSSPTEEKLFF. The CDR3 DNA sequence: TGTGCCAGCAGCTCCCCCACTGAAGAAAAACTGTTTTTT.